This T cell receptor (beta chain) comes out of a study of cytomegalovirus exposure and HLA in healthy donors. About the study: Unique TCRs from HLA-typed donors, 80 million to 90 million of them, were held in an early data release.

Germline V gene sequence: CDR1 MDHEN, CDR2 SYDVKM. The junction had 7 bases not matched to a gene; V was cut back by 3 bases and J by 3 bases. This CDR3 is 17 amino acids long. Details on this clone: Its matching antigen is unknown.

General observations from the study: TCR beta V segments were, for the most part, productive about 87% or about 30% of the time in an earlier analysis. The classifier reportedly diagnosed cytomegalovirus status with high sensitivity and specificity. When analyzed later, the rates of TCR association showed variation by HLA locus, with DRB1 the most and HLA-C the fewest.

The PCR made use of 60 Vbeta and 13 Jbeta primers. Measured with immunoSEQ multiplex PCR; TCRdb has only the in-frame clones, and not every one. The data show approximately 150,000 clones, with 75% to 90% seen just once and approximately 6.8% held by the top ten. This sequence originates from a man aged 30 to 39 in good health and CMV-seropositive. The sequenced material came from PBMCs. The chain has TRBV28 and TRBJ1-6, with 8 bases matching TRBD1. The CDR3 DNA reads as TGTGCCAGCAGTTTCCCTGGACAGGGAGGCTATAATTCACCCCTCCACTTT. This sequence encodes CASSFPGQGGYNSPLHF.